This T cell receptor beta chain was recovered during a study of lymphopenia after photon versus proton radiotherapy. The data were produced by immunoSEQ multiplex PCR, yet TCRdb's version contains in-frame clones alone and is incomplete. The sample lists about 3,700 clones, 71% occurring once. In its sample, this clone was seen a few times. Its cognate antigen is unknown. The V gene's germline CDR1 is MDHEN and CDR2 SYDVKM. V lost 4 bases to trimming and J lost 3 bases, with 13 bases between them. This CDR3 spans 15 amino acids. The study's findings and limits: Proton therapy kept repertoires fairly stable, unlike photons, which gained effector/memory cells.

This receptor was identified in an elderly man with esophageal cancer. This sequence joins TRBV28 and TRBJ2-1; D is perhaps TRBD1 (6 bases). The source material was peripheral blood, sampled from a patient treated with proton-based radiotherapy. In nucleotides, the CDR3 is TGTGCCAGCAGTTCCCGGGACAAGGACTACAATGAGCAGTTCTTC. It specifies CASSSRDKDYNEQFF.